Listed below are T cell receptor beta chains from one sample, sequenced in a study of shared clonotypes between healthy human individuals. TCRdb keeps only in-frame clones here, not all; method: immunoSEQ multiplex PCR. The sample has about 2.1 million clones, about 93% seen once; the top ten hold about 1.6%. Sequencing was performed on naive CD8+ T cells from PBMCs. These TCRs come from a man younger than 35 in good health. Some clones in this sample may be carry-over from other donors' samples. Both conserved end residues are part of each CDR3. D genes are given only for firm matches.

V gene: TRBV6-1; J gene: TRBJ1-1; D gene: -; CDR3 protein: CASSVVDGAHTEAFF
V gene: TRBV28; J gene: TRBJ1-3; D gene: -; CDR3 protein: CASSLGQLGNTIYF
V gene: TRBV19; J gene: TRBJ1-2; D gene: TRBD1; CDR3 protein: CASSPRTGGAFGYTF
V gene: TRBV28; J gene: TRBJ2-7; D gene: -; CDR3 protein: CASRQSAASSYEQYF
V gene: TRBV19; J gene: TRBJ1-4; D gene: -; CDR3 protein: CASSILDTNEKLFF
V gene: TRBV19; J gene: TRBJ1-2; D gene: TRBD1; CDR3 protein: CASSRRQGNIYGYTF
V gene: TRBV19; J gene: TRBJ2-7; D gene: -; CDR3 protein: CASSIEGDGSYEQYF
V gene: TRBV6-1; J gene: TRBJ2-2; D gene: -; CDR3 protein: CASSEALGVFSLIGELFF
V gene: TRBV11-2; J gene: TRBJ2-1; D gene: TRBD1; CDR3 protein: CASTDRDSYNEQFF
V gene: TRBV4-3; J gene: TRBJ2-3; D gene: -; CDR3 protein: CASSPSGRFTDTQYF
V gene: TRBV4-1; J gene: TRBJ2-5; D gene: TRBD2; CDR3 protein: CASSQVEAGAPLQETQYF
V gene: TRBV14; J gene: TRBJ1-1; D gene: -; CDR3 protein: CASSQGGPEAFF
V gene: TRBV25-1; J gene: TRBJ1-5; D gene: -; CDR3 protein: CASSDGHNQPQHF
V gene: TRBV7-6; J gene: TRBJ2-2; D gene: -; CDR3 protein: CASSRMTAPNTGELFF
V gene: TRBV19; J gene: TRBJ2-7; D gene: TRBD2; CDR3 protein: CASSIELAGYYEQYF
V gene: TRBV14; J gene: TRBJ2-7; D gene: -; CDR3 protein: CASSQDIAQRSYEQYF
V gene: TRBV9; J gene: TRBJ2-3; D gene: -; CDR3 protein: CASSVYAGIPTDTQYF
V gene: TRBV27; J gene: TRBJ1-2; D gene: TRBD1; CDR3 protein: CASSPRGQNYGYTF
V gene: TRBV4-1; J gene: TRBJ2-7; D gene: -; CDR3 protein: CASNTGLGYEQYF
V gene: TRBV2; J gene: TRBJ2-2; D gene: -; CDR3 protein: CASSEANRADGELFF